Sequencing of this T cell receptor (beta chain) was carried out in a study of shared clonotypes between healthy human individuals (dated by TCRdb to about 2020). Some background on the complete study: The cohort comprised a couple of women and three men aged 18 to 49 years. Per donor, three plates each were used for CD4 naive and CD4 memory, two for CD8 naive, and one for CD8 memory. The study deeply sequenced blood TCR repertoires of about 5 healthy adults to estimate repertoire size and the extent of clonotype sharing between individuals. To increase sequencing depth and limit assay-specific biases, different laboratories used diverse techniques to prepare libraries and sequence TCR repertoires. Each donor's leukapheresis produced roughly between roughly 0.85 and 9.5 billion PBMCs. General conclusions and limits of the study: Across a handful of donors, roughly 5.4% of naive CD4, around 3.5% of naive CD8, around 2.1% of memory CD4, and approximately 0.4% of memory CD8 clonotypes were shared. Incomplete sequencing was indicated by rarefaction of sorted-subset datasets, despite the large sequencing depth. Larger estimated clonotype richness was generally found for naive subsets than for memory subsets. Compared with non-shared clonotypes, clonotypes shared by all four sorted-subset donors had higher generation probabilities. Because the study included only a small number of donors, the genetic and exposure-history diversity represented was limited. Only blood was sampled, and tissue TCR repertoires likely differ from those in blood. Pairwise subsampling led to the expectation that sequencing depth would affect the degree of clonotype sharing among donors.

This clone has only one observation. Its antigen is currently not known. Base qualities are missing; no much larger clone stands one base away. Via the germline V gene, CDR1 is SGHAT and CDR2 FQNNGV. Between the V and J ends, shortened by 6 bases and 2 bases respectively, the junction contains 13 bases. The CDR3 runs 14 amino acids, cysteine and phenylalanine included. Only CDR3 DNA remains: 42 bases, in frame from the first base. Donors were healthy HIV-negative adults with no recently reported acute infections or vaccinations. Every donor was a Caucasian adult living in Nashville, Tennessee, USA. CD4+ T cells were enriched by magnetic negative selection, after which naive cells were positively selected on CD45RA and the negative fraction was taken as the memory subset. Blood was collected by leukapheresis, and PBMCs were isolated by Ficoll-Histopaque density gradient centrifugation and then cryopreserved in liquid nitrogen vapor phase. Analytical flow cytometry was used to check the purity and quantity of every magnetically sorted T cell population. Each sorted fraction had its genomic DNA isolated and then quantified by UV absorbance on a Nanodrop 2000c.

TCR CDR3 regions were amplified from genomic DNA by multiplex PCR using the deep immunoSEQ assay. Extracted genomic DNA from each cell subset was spread evenly across all wells of several immunoSEQ 96-well plates, with each plate serving as a replicate. For sorted subsets, each replicate PCR was loaded with approximately 0.2 ug genomic DNA, equivalent to 30,000 to 35,000 T cell genomes. The purified libraries were quantified using a Qubit 3.0 fluorometer, sized with a Bioanalyzer 2100, and then quantified again using the KAPA Library Quantification kit. Every immunoSEQ 96-well plate was sequenced on a separate single-read 150-cycle Illumina NextSeq 550 flow cell. Per the authors' processing: Because the immunoSEQ output held only junctional sequences and lacked quality scores, the filtering could not match the filtering applied to full-length reads. Sequences were annotated with PyIR, a Python wrapper for IgBLAST v1.9, and V/J genes and CDR3 were assigned using IMGT germline references. Reads were removed for weak V/J assignments (E-value above 1e-6), missing CDR3, stop codons, out-of-frame junctions, or ambiguous translated residues. V3J clonotypes were defined as sequences sharing the same inferred V gene, J gene, and CDR3 amino acid sequence. Percentage overlap between repertoires was calculated by dividing the number of shared unique clonotypes by the size of the smaller repertoire. RTK rarefaction, the Chao1 estimator, and Recon v2.1 estimates of unobserved clonotypes were used to assess repertoire richness. Generation probabilities for all TCRbeta clonotypes obtained by the gDNA method from a handful of donors were computed using OLGA. TCRdb provides this immuneACCESS table in a form limited to in-frame rearrangements. Some clones are lacking; in checked studies, under half of them reflect an unresolved V gene, and why the rest are absent is not known. That table is the source of V, J and clone size, and D and trimming were worked out from the DNA. The sample includes more than 1.2 million clones, with approximately 98.5% observed a single time. Clones ranked in the top ten supply roughly 0.36% of the sample.

The receptor's source is a man aged 25-45 years in good health. The sample was naive CD4+ T cells sorted from blood. The sample's cell subset or site label is to be understood as: CD45RA+ positively selected. This sequence uses TRBV11-2 and TRBJ1-1; TRBD1 could be the D gene, as 5 bases match. The CDR3 protein is CASSHAGFNTEAFF. The nucleotide sequence reads as follows: TGTGCCAGCAGTCACGCAGGGTTCAACACTGAAGCTTTCTTT.